This is a list of T cell receptor beta chains from one sample in a study of blood T cells in healthy people across ages. TCRdb re-derived calls from the 5' RACE reads in MiXCR, one entry per CDR3 protein. The profile shows around 1.5 million distinct CDR3 sequences, 42% of them singletons. The sequencing input was blood. These receptors were taken from a woman younger than 35 in good health. The CDR3 runs from the conserved cysteine through the conserved F or W.

TRBV7-2	TRBJ2-3	CASSLRVYGDLTDTQYF
TRBV27	TRBJ2-7	CASTSAVSYEQYF
TRBV10-3	TRBJ1-1	CASTEDINTEAFF
TRBV28	TRBJ2-7	CASQQAYEQYF
TRBV12-3/TRBV12-4	TRBJ2-1	CASSFRGGSTNEQFF
TRBV5-1	TRBJ2-7	CASSLAGTGSYEQYF
TRBV20-1	TRBJ1-4	CSARDGRGEKLFF
TRBV20-1	TRBJ2-3	CSRLAGGTDTQYF
TRBV12-3/TRBV12-4	TRBJ2-1	CAGSLGENNEQFF
TRBV5-1	NA	CASRTGTSGKAYEQYF
TRBV5-5	TRBJ2-5	CASSHSGTETQYF
TRBV20-1	TRBJ1-4	CSATTEGQPRGEKLFF
TRBV3-1	TRBJ2-5	CASSQIGSGGETQYF
TRBV2	TRBJ2-7	CASETGDEQYF
TRBV7-9	TRBJ2-7	CANSRTSSYEQYF
TRBV6-5	TRBJ2-5	CASSYSPGNSGETQYF
TRBV29-1	TRBJ2-5	CSVAGQAGFIQETQYF
TRBV20-1	TRBJ2-1	CSASYRVSYNEQFF
TRBV12-3/TRBV12-4	TRBJ2-1	CASSLGNRQFF
TRBV10-3	TRBJ2-1	CAISDGGDNGQFF
TRBV6-5	TRBJ2-7	CASRGIFYEQYF
TRBV27	TRBJ1-4	CASKPGPEGEKLFF
TRBV18	TRBJ1-2	CASSPPEGGYGYTF
TRBV11-2	TRBJ2-1	CASSLSLDGGYNEQFF
TRBV12-3/TRBV12-4	TRBJ2-4	CATGNRVLGQYF
TRBV9	TRBJ2-7	CASNPPQDRSYEQYF
TRBV11-1	TRBJ2-1	CASSSTRWNEQFF
TRBV29-1	TRBJ2-5	CSVLESGEQYF
TRBV20-1	TRBJ2-1	CSAIFSESSYNEQFF
TRBV7-7	TRBJ2-3	CASSTAITDTQYF
TRBV9	TRBJ2-3	CASSGRSGVADTQYF
TRBV6-6	TRBJ1-1	CASTGDRNTEAFF
TRBV10-3	TRBJ2-1	CAISESIGRGEQFF
TRBV20-1	TRBJ2-1	CSARVSGGGLYNEQFF
TRBV20-1	TRBJ2-5	CRSSGTEQETQYF
TRBV3-1	TRBJ2-3	CASSPRDSETDTQYF
TRBV5-6	TRBJ1-1	CASSVVDQGDEAFF
TRBV20-1	TRBJ2-3	CSASESAWGLTDAQYF
TRBV5-1	TRBJ2-5	CASSSGLAPQETQYF
TRBV20-1	TRBJ1-2	CSARDHRELNYGYTF
TRBV20-1	TRBJ2-7	CSAFRTSGISYEQYF
TRBV3-1	TRBJ1-1	CASSRTGETEAFF
TRBV28	TRBJ2-3	CASSAPPTDTQYF
TRBV12-3/TRBV12-4	TRBJ1-2	CASSSPRGGMGGYTF
TRBV12-3/TRBV12-4	TRBJ1-6	CASSFAMGNSPLHF
TRBV20-1	TRBJ2-7	CSADPPRARMSSYEQYF
TRBV20-1	TRBJ2-7	CSARMRQALSYEQYF
TRBV28	TRBJ2-3	CVSSWGPDTQYF
TRBV28	TRBJ1-4	CAGSKPQRGNDEKLFF
TRBV27	TRBJ2-1	CASSPTQGSYNEQFF
TRBV24-1	TRBJ2-1	CATSQGGREQFF
TRBV6-6	TRBJ2-2	CASSYAGEGTGELFF
TRBV24-1	TRBJ2-1	CATSDLAESSYNEQFF
TRBV20-1	TRBJ2-6	CSAKSSGANVLTF